The 20 T cell receptor beta chains below were found in one sample sequenced in a study of T cells after yellow fever vaccination. Using its own MiXCR run on the 5' RACE reads, TCRdb lists one record per CDR3 protein. The top ten clones hold 15% to 20% of a sample with more than 300,000 distinct CDR3 sequences, 6.5% to 8.5% of them seen once. Sequences were derived from PBMCs, sampled approximately 40 days after the first yellow fever vaccination. The origin of the receptors is a man in his late teens or twenties who received the YFV17D yellow fever vaccine.

The sample holds a few counts of this clonotype. The chain has TRBV29-1 and TRBJ2-1, with a weak D call TRBD2 (5 bases). CDR1 and CDR2 from the germline V gene are SQVTM and ANQGSEA. This CDR3 region has 12 residues. Trimming removed 7 bases at V and 8 bases at J, with 15 bases between. The CDR3 here is CSGSGSTDEQFF. The CDR3, as DNA: TGCAGCGGTTCGGGGTCAACGGATGAGCAGTTCTTC.

This clonotype was observed many times. This rearrangement joins TRBV12-3 or TRBV12-4 to TRBJ2-5; TRBD2 matches at 7 bases. V lost 7 bases, J lost 4 bases, and 9 bases stayed unmatched. The CDR3 spans 14 residues. The CDR3 is CASTEWGGSETQYF. The DNA of the CDR3 is TGTGCCAGCACCGAGTGGGGAGGGTCAGAGACCCAGTACTTC.

The J gene is TRBJ2-1, the V gene TRBV19, with a tentative D call TRBD1 (6 bases). The CDR3 sequence is 15 residues long. Trimming removed 7 bases from V and 3 bases from J, with 16 bases in between. Germline CDR1 LNHDA, CDR2 SQIVND (reference sequence). CDR3 in DNA: TGTGCCAGTACCTATGACAGGTTCGGCTACAATGAGCAGTTCTTC. Translating it yields CASTYDRFGYNEQFF.

This clonotype has more than one count but fewer than ten. The gene calls are TRBV10-3 and TRBJ2-2; unclear D gene. The CDR3 consists of 14 residues. Trimming removed 7 bases at V and 3 bases at J, with 12 bases between. Germline CDR1 ENHRY, CDR2 SYGVKD. The CDR3 region is CAIKPSWDTGELFF. The CDR3 region has the DNA TGTGCCATCAAGCCTAGTTGGGACACCGGGGAGCTGTTTTTT.

This clonotype was recorded a few times. V is TRBV30 and J is TRBJ2-7; D is ambiguous. The length of the CDR3 is 11 residues. Germline loops: CDR1 GTSNPN, CDR2 SVGIG (reference sequence). V was clipped by 1 base and J by 3 bases, with 4 bases between them. CDR3 nucleotides: TGTGCCTGGAGTGCCGGCTACGAGCAGTACTTC. Residues: CAWSAGYEQYF.

This clonotype was seen a handful of times. The CDR3 nucleotides are TGTGCCATCAGCGGGACAGGGGCTGGGGAGCAGTACGTC. Residues: CAISGTGAGEQYV. V gene TRBV10-3 combines with J gene TRBJ2-7; TRBD1 matches at 10 bases. From germline, CDR1 is ENHRY and CDR2 SYGVKD. The CDR3 runs 13 residues. The junction had 6 bases not matched to a gene; V was cut back by 6 bases and J by 7 bases.

This clonotype appeared a few times. This chain joins TRBV7-2 and TRBJ2-1, with 8 positions matching TRBD2. Per germline, CDR1 SGHTA and CDR2 FQGNSA. Trimming took 4 bases from V and 6 from J; bases not matched to a gene: 11. This CDR3 comprises 16 residues. CDR3 loop: CASSWPPAGGPNEQFF. CDR3 nucleotides: TGTGCCAGCAGCTGGCCCCCTGCGGGGGGCCCCAATGAGCAGTTCTTC.

This clonotype was counted many times. V gene TRBV5-1 combines with J gene TRBJ2-3, with D possibly matching TRBD1 (6 bases). There are 17 residues in the CDR3. V was cut by 4 bases and J by 2 bases, with 20 bases left in between. Germline-derived CDR1 and CDR2 are SGHRS and YFSETQ. The CDR3 sequence: CASSIPGTNTNTDTQYF. CDR3 in DNA: TGCGCCAGCAGCATACCCGGGACAAATACTAACACAGATACGCAGTATTTT. The full variable domain, rest sourced from reference TRBV5-1 and TRBJ2-3, is KAGVTQTPRYLIKTRGQQVTLSCSPISGHRSVSWYQQTPGQGLQFLFEYFSETQRNKGNFPGRFSGRQFSNSRSEMNVSTLELGDSALYLCASSIPGTNTNTDTQYFGPGTRLTVL.

The CDR3 sequence is CAWTFGTGRITKNIQYF. The CDR3 coding sequence is TGTGCCTGGACCTTCGGGACAGGGAGGATTACCAAAAACATTCAGTACTTC. The genes are TRBV30 and TRBJ2-4; 9 bases line up with TRBD1. CDR1 is GTSNPN and CDR2 is SVGIG in the germline V gene (reference sequence). This CDR3 has 17 residues. V trimming: 4 bases; J trimming: 2 bases; junction bases outside the gene matches: 12.

The chain is built from TRBV7-9 and TRBJ1-1; D is possibly TRBD1 (5 bases). CDR3 length: 12 amino acids. The germline gives CDR1 SEHNR, CDR2 FQNEAQ (reference sequence). The V and J ends lost 7 bases and 3 bases respectively, with 9 bases between them. The CDR3 region is CASTIQDTEAFF. The CDR3 nucleotides are TGTGCCAGCACCATACAGGACACTGAAGCTTTCTTT.

This clonotype was seen repeatedly, ten times or more. The chain links TRBV4-2 to TRBJ1-1; weak D call: TRBD1 (6 bases). V was cut by 4 bases and J by 1 base, with 13 bases left in between. This CDR3 region has 15 residues. Germline-derived CDR1 and CDR2 are LGHNA and YNFKEQ. CDR3 amino acids: CASSLDSAGNTEAFF. The CDR3 coding sequence is TGTGCCAGCAGCCTGGACAGTGCAGGGAACACTGAAGCTTTCTTT.

This clonotype was recorded a few times. V usage is TRBV29-1 and J usage is TRBJ2-1, with 11 positions matching TRBD2. Germline CDR1 is SQVTM and CDR2 is ANQGSEA. CDR3 size: 14 residues. Germline trimming cut 7 bases from V and 5 bases from J; bases unmatched to any gene: 7. The CDR3 reads CSAISGGDNNEQFF. The CDR3 nucleotides are TGCAGCGCCATTAGCGGGGGGGATAACAATGAGCAGTTCTTC.

This clonotype was seen more than once but under ten times. In DNA, the CDR3 is TGCGCCAGCAGCCAAGAGGCAGGAGACTACGAGCAGTACGTC. Translation: CASSQEAGDYEQYV. J is TRBJ2-7 and V is TRBV4-3, with D hard to call. The CDR3 has 14 residues. CDR1 LGHNA and CDR2 YSLEER come from the germline V gene. V was shortened by 0 bases and J by 3 bases, with 9 bases between the two germline ends.

The V and J genes are TRBV5-4 and TRBJ2-2; maybe TRBD2 (8 bases). The V and J ends lost 4 bases and 6 bases respectively, with 22 bases between them. The V gene's germline CDR1 is SGHNT and CDR2 YYREEE (reference sequence). There are 17 residues in the CDR3. CDR3 DNA: TGTGCCAGCAGCGTGGGACTAGGGAATCAGGGGGCCGGGGAGCTGTTTTTT. Protein sequence: CASSVGLGNQGAGELFF. The full variable domain, its missing parts supplied by reference TRBV5-4 and TRBJ2-2, is ETGVTQSPTHLIKTRGQQVTLRCSSQSGHNTVSWYQQALGQGPQFIFQYYREEENGRGNFPPRFSGLQFPNYSSELNVNALELDDSALYLCASSVGLGNQGAGELFFGEGSRLTVL.

The chain has TRBV5-1 and TRBJ2-1, with TRBD2 matching over 8 bases. Germline loops: CDR1 SGHRS, CDR2 YFSETQ. The CDR3 has 14 residues. V trimming: 3 bases; J trimming: 4 bases; junction bases outside the gene matches: 3. The CDR3 coding sequence is TGCGCCAGCAGCTCGGGACTAGTTTACAATGAGCAGTTCTTC. Protein sequence: CASSSGLVYNEQFF. Full variable domain (outside the CDR3, taken from reference TRBV5-1 and TRBJ2-1): KAGVTQTPRYLIKTRGQQVTLSCSPISGHRSVSWYQQTPGQGLQFLFEYFSETQRNKGNFPGRFSGRQFSNSRSEMNVSTLELGDSALYLCASSSGLVYNEQFFGPGTRLTVL.

This chain connects TRBV4-1 to TRBJ2-3, with 14 bases aligning to TRBD2. Looked up from germline, CDR1 is MGHRA and CDR2 is YSYEKL. The CDR3 loop spans 19 amino acids. Trimming cost V 4 bases and J 2 bases; bases outside gene matches: 11. The CDR3 loop reads CASSPGTSGGSRPTDTQYF. CDR3 nucleotides: TGCGCCAGCAGCCCCGGGACTAGCGGGGGCTCAAGACCCACAGATACGCAGTATTTT.

This clonotype was counted ten times or more. This chain joins TRBV10-2 and TRBJ2-1, with a possible D match to TRBD2 (6 bases). Looked up from germline, CDR1 is WSHSY and CDR2 is SAAADI. Trimming left V 4 bases short and J 0 bases short, with 10 bases between. The CDR3 sequence is 15 residues long. Here the CDR3 reads CASSVAGSSYNEQFF. The CDR3 nucleotides read TGCGCCAGCAGTGTGGCGGGGAGCTCCTACAATGAGCAGTTCTTC.

This clonotype was observed at least ten times. V and J are TRBV12-3 or TRBV12-4 and TRBJ1-2, with a weak D call TRBD1 (5 bases). The CDR3 spans 13 residues. V was cut by 4 bases and J by 8 bases, with 14 bases left in between. CDR3 sequence reads: CASSSSGTAGYTF. In nucleotides, the CDR3 is TGTGCCAGCAGTTCGAGCGGGACCGCCGGCTACACCTTC.

The V call is TRBV10-1, the J call TRBJ1-1; D unclear. Deletions cut 3 bases from V and 2 bases from J, with 7 bases between. This CDR3 region has 13 residues. Germline V gene sequence: CDR1 WNHNN, CDR2 SYGVQD (reference sequence). CDR3 bases: TGCGCCAGCAGTGATATGACCAACACTGAAGCTTTCTTT. Translation gives CASSDMTNTEAFF.

The chain joins TRBV7-2 to TRBJ2-7; D might be TRBD2 (5 bases). The CDR3 has 14 amino acids. CDR1 is SGHTA, CDR2 FQGNSA, per germline. Trimming took off 5 bases at V and 3 bases at J, with 14 bases between the two ends. The CDR3, as DNA: TGTGCCAGCAGCCCACAGAGCGGATACTACGAGCAGTACGTC. It yields the protein CASSPQSGYYEQYV.